Included here is one T cell receptor (beta chain) sequence, with context. The data belong to a study of metastatic and nonmetastatic thyroid tumors. Study-wide background: Repertoires from blood and tumor or nodule tissue of malignant and benign thyroid patients were compared.

The CDR3 has 14 residues. V trimming: 6 bases; J trimming: 1 base; junction bases outside the gene matches: 1. TCRdb recomputed clones from the PCR reads via MiXCR. The repertoire consists of over 50,000 clones, with just under 30% occurring once and the leading ten covering 15%. Each patient came to thyroid surgery without any prior treatment (of any kind). The sequence derives from a female donor with papillary thyroid cancer or a benign thyroid nodule (not recorded which). Some clones in this sample may be carry-over from other donors' samples. V usage is TRBV12-3 or TRBV12-4 and J usage is TRBJ2-7, with 12 bases identical to TRBD2. Sequencing was performed on blood. CDR3 residues: CASRTSGGSYEQYF. In DNA, the CDR3 is TGTGCCAGCAGGACTAGCGGGGGATCCTACGAGCAGTACTTC.